This T cell receptor (beta chain) was profiled in a study of blood T cell repertoires in COVID-19. TCRdb's table, derived via immunoSEQ multiplex PCR, lists solely in-frame clones and lacks some. Among roughly 190,000 clones listed, roughly 86% were seen once. The CDR3 is made up of 15 amino acids. Germline-derived CDR1 and CDR2 are MNHNS and SASEGT. V was trimmed by 3 bases and J by 0 bases, leaving 9 bases between them. The rearrangement links TRBV6-1 to TRBJ1-5; D is unresolved. The sample taken for sequencing was peripheral blood. This receptor was identified in a man between 65 and 85 years old with acute or convalescent COVID-19. The CDR3 reads CASSDGLYSNQPQHF. CDR3 nucleotide sequence: TGTGCCAGCAGTGATGGGCTGTATAGCAATCAGCCCCAGCATTTT.